Below, 16 T cell receptor beta chains from the same sample are listed, as sequenced in a study of shared clonotypes between healthy human individuals. This table comes from immunoSEQ multiplex PCR, and its TCRdb copy is limited to in-frame clones, with some not included. The sample yields millions of clones, roughly 94% seen once. Source material: naive CD4+ T cells sorted from blood. Subset defined: CD45RA+ positively selected. These receptors originate from a young man in good health.

Concerning this clone itself: The same CDR3 arises from other DNA sequences in this sample as well. The chain has TRBV10-2 and TRBJ1-6; no firm D call. CDR3 length: 13 residues. Germline assignment: CDR1 WSHSY and CDR2 SAAADI. V was shortened by 0 bases and J by 6 bases, with 3 bases between the two germline ends. DNA for the CDR3: TGCGCCAGCAGTGAGTCCCCTAATTCACCCCTCCACTTT. It yields the protein CASSESPNSPLHF.

This clone was detected only a few times. Other DNA sequences from this sample encode an identical CDR3 as well. The rearrangement links TRBV9 to TRBJ1-1; D is unresolved. CDR1 SGDLS and CDR2 YYNGEE come from the germline V gene. Between the trimmed V and J ends, which lost 0 bases and 1 base, there was a span of 4 bases. The CDR3 covers 13 residues. The CDR3 here is CASSVAGNTEAFF. The DNA of the CDR3 is TGTGCCAGCAGCGTAGCAGGGAACACTGAAGCTTTCTTT. The full variable domain, completed using reference TRBV9 and TRBJ1-1, is DSGVTQTPKHLITATGQRVTLRCSPRSGDLSVYWYQQSLDQGLQFLIQYYNGEERAKGNILERFSAQQFPDLHSELNLSSLELGDSALYFCASSVAGNTEAFFGQGTRLTVV.

The chain has TRBV7-2 and TRBJ2-7; no firm D call. There are 11 residues in the CDR3. Per germline, CDR1 SGHTA and CDR2 FQGNSA. The V end was cut by 4 bases, the J end by 6 bases, with 7 bases between. CDR3 loop: CASSSSLEQYF. The CDR3 coding sequence is TGTGCCAGCAGCTCCTCTCTCGAGCAGTACTTC.

The rearrangement joins TRBV2 to TRBJ2-1; TRBD2 matches 7 bases. The CDR3 length is 13 residues. After removal of 5 bases from V and 7 bases from J, the junction contained 5 bases not matched to a gene. Germline V gene data show CDR1 as SNHLY and CDR2 as FYNNEI. The CDR3 DNA reads as TGTGCCAGCAGTAGACTAGCATCGAATGAGCAGTTCTTC. This sequence encodes CASSRLASNEQFF.

The CDR3 spells CASSFGKNTEAFF. In DNA form, the CDR3 reads TGTGCCAGCAGTTTCGGGAAGAACACTGAAGCTTTCTTT. The V gene is TRBV28, the J gene TRBJ1-1; D is undetermined. The V end was cut by 3 bases, the J end by 1 base, with 6 bases between. Germline values: CDR1 MDHEN, CDR2 SYDVKM. The CDR3 contains 13 residues.

The rearrangement joins TRBV6-5 to TRBJ1-6; D remains ambiguous. With 8 bases removed from V and 10 bases from J, the gap between germline ends came to 21 bases. The V gene's germline CDR1 is MNHEY and CDR2 SVGAGI. The CDR3 length is 15 residues. The CDR3 DNA follows: TGTGCCAGCCGCTTAATATCAGGAGCTAGGTCACCCCTCCACTTT. Amino acids: CASRLISGARSPLHF.

The chain employs TRBV4-2 and TRBJ2-3; D uncertain. Trimming shortened V by 0 bases and J by 3 bases, and 7 bases separated the two germline ends. The germline V gene has CDR1 LGHNA and CDR2 YNFKEQ. This CDR3 has 14 amino acids. The CDR3 coding sequence is TGTGCCAGCAGCCAAGAGGGCGAGACAGATACGCAGTATTTT. Protein sequence: CASSQEGETDTQYF.

The rearrangement links TRBV7-9 to TRBJ1-5; no definite D call. The germline CDR1 and CDR2 sequences are SEHNR and FQNEAQ (reference sequence). The CDR3 totals 14 residues. The germline V and J ends were trimmed by 5 bases and 3 bases, with 11 bases remaining between them. This CDR3 reads CASSNKDYNQPQHF. The CDR3 coding sequence is TGTGCCAGCAGCAACAAGGATTACAATCAGCCCCAGCATTTT.

The chain has TRBV5-1 and TRBJ2-3, with 12 bases lining up with TRBD1. With V trimmed by 1 base and J by 5 bases, 5 bases remained unmatched. CDR3 length equals 16 residues. Germline CDR1 SGHRS, CDR2 YFSETQ. CDR3 sequence reads: CASSLRDRGPGDTQYF. The CDR3, as DNA: TGCGCCAGCAGCTTGAGGGACAGGGGGCCTGGAGATACGCAGTATTTT.

V is TRBV21-1 and J is TRBJ2-1; the listed D gene, TRBD2, was not tested against the DNA. TRBV21-1 is flagged as a pseudogene. The CDR3 runs 11 residues. CDR3 residues: CASTAWGEKFF. The CDR3 DNA reads TGTGCCAGCACCGCCTGGGGGGAGAAGTTCTTC.

V gene TRBV6-1 combines with J gene TRBJ1-6, with 8 bases identical to TRBD1. J gave up 7 bases and V 11 bases, and 13 bases lay outside the gene matches. Germline V gene lookup returns CDR1 MNHNS and CDR2 SASEGT. This CDR3 is 15 amino acids long. CDR3 nucleotide sequence: TGTGCCGGACGAAGGACAGGGTCGAGCAATTCACCCCTCCACTTT. Protein product: CAGRRTGSSNSPLHF.

The chain employs TRBV4-1 and TRBJ1-3; 7 bases match TRBD1. This CDR3 comprises 17 residues. Germline V gene lookup returns CDR1 MGHRA and CDR2 YSYEKL. Unmatched junction bases numbered 12, after V lost 3 bases and J lost 4 bases. CDR3 loop: CASSQATGVMGGNTIYF. CDR3 bases: TGCGCCAGCAGCCAGGCCACAGGGGTAATGGGAGGAAACACCATATATTTT.

As for this clone: The junction differs from germline at one of its ends, possibly a read error. The chain couples TRBV7-7 to TRBJ1-5; D uncertain. CDR1 and CDR2 from the germline V gene are SSHAT and FNYEAQ (reference sequence). The CDR3 runs to 13 residues. Written as DNA, the CDR3 is TGTGCTAGCAGCACCGATAGCAATCAGCCCCAGCATTTT. It codes for CASSTDSNQPQHF.

This rearrangement joins TRBV27 to TRBJ2-7; 11 nucleotides align to TRBD1. There are 14 residues in the CDR3. Germline V gene lookup returns CDR1 MNHEY and CDR2 SMNVEV (reference sequence). Germline trimming cut 3 bases from V and 5 bases from J; bases unmatched to any gene: 3. In DNA, the CDR3 is TGTGCCAGCAGTTTGTGGACAGGGGGCAACGAGCAGTACTTC. It yields the protein CASSLWTGGNEQYF.

This clone was counted once. The chain couples TRBV6-6 to TRBJ1-4; TRBD1 matches at 10 bases. The CDR3 has 15 residues. V shed 6 bases and J 8 bases; nucleotides not matched to a gene: 9. The germline V gene encodes CDR1 MNHNY and CDR2 SVGAGI (reference sequence). The CDR3 DNA follows: TGTGCCAGCAGAGACCGGGACAGGGGAGGGGAAAAACTGTTTTTT. It yields the protein CASRDRDRGGEKLFF.

The chain recombines TRBV5-1 with TRBJ2-7; 9 bases are shared with TRBD1. The germline CDR1 and CDR2 sequences are SGHRS and YFSETQ. The CDR3 sequence is 13 residues long. V trimming: 4 bases; J trimming: 12 bases; junction bases outside the gene matches: 11. The CDR3 protein is CASSVEGQGDLYF. DNA for the CDR3: TGCGCCAGCAGCGTAGAGGGACAGGGAGACCTGTACTTC.